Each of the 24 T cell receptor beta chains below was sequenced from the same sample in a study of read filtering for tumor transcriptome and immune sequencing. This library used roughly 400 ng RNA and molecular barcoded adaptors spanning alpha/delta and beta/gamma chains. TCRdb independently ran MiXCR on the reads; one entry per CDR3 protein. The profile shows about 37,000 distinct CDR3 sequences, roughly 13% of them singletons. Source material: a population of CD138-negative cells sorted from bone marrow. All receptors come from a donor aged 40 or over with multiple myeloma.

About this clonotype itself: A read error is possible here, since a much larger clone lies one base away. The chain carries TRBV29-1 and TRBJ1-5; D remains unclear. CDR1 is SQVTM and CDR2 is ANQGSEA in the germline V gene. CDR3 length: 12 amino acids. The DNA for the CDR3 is TGCAGCGTCGTGGACGGGAATCACCCCCAGCATTTT. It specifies CSVVDGNHPQHF.

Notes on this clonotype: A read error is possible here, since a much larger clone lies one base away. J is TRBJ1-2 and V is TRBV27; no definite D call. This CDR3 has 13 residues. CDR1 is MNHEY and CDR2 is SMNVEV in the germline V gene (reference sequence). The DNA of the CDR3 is TGTGCCAGCAAGCCGGAAAATAACTATGGCTACGCCTTC. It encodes CASKPENNYGYAF.

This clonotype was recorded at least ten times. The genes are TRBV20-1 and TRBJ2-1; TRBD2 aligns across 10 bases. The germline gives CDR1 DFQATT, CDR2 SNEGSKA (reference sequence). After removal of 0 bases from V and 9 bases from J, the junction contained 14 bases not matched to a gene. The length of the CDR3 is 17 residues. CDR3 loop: CSARDLLASGSIGEQFF. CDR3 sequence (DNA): TGCAGTGCTAGAGATCTGTTGGCTAGCGGGAGTATAGGTGAGCAGTTCTTC.

CDR3 coding DNA: TGCAGCGTATTGGGGGCGGGCGGCTACACCTTC. Its translation: CSVLGAGGYTF. The rearrangement uses TRBV29-1 and TRBJ1-2, with a weak D call TRBD1 (6 bases). The CDR3 sequence is 11 residues long. Trimming stripped 6 bases from V and 8 bases from J, with 13 bases between. In germline, CDR1 is SQVTM, CDR2 ANQGSEA.

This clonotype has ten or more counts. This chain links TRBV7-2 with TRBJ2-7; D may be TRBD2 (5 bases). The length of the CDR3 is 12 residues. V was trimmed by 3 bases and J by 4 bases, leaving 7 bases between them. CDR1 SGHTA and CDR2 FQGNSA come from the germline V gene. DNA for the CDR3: TGTGCCAGCAGCTTCGGGATGTACGAGCAGTACTTC. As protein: CASSFGMYEQYF.

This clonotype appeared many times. The CDR3 loop reads CASSQDPPGLAAKNIQYF. In DNA, the CDR3 is TGCGCCAGCAGCCAAGACCCCCCGGGACTAGCTGCCAAAAACATTCAGTACTTC. The V and J genes are TRBV4-3 and TRBJ2-4, with TRBD2 matching over 9 bases. The CDR3 has 18 amino acids. V dropped 0 bases and J dropped 1; count of bases not matched to a gene: 7. CDR1 is LGHNA, CDR2 YSLEER, per germline.

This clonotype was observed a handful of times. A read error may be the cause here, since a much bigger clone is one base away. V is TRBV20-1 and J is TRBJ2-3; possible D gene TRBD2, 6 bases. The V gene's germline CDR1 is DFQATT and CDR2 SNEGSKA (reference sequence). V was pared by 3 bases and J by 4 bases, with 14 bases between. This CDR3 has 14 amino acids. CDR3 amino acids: CSASPAREADTQYF. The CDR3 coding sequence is TGCAGTGCTAGTCCCGCCAGGGAGGCAGATACGCAGTATTTT.

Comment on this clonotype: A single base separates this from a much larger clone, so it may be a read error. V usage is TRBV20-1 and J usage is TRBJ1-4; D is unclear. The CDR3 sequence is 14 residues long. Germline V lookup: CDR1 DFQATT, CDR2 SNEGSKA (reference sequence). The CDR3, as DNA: TGCAGTGCGAGCGGACTAGCGGGCACAGATACGCAGTGTTTT. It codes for CSASGLAGTDTQCF.

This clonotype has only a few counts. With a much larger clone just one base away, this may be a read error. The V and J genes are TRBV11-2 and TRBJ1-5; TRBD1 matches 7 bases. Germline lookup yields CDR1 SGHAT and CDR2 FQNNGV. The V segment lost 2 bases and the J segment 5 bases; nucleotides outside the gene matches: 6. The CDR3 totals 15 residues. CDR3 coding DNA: TGTGCCAGCAGCTTATCGGGACAGAGCGATCAGCCCCAGCATTTT. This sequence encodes CASSLSGQSDQPQHF.

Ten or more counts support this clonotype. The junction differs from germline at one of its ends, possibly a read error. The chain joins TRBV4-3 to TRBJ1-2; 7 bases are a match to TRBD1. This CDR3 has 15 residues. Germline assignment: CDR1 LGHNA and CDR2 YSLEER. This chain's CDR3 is CASSQGLTGDYGYTF. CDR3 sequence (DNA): TGCGCCAGCAGCCAAGGTCTTACAGGGGACTACGGCTACACCTTC.

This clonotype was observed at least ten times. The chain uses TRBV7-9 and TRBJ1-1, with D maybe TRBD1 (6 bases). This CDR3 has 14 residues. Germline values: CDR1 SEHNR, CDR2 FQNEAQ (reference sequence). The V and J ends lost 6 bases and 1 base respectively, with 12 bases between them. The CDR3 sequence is CASSLPGQNTEAFF. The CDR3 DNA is TGTGCCAGCAGTCTACCGGGACAGAACACTGAAGCTTTCTTT.

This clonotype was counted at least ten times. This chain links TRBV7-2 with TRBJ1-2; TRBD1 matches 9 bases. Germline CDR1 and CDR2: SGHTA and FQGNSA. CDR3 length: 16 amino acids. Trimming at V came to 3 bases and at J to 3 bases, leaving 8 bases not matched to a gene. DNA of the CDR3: TGTGCCAGCAGCTTGGAACGGGACAGGGTAGACTATGGCTACACCTTC. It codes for CASSLERDRVDYGYTF.

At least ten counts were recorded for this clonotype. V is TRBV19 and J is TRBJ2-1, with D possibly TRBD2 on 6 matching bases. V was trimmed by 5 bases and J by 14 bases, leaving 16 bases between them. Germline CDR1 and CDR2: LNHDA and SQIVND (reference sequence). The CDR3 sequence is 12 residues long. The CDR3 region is CASSPEGGEEFF. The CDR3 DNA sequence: TGTGCCAGTAGTCCGGAAGGCGGGGAGGAGTTCTTC.

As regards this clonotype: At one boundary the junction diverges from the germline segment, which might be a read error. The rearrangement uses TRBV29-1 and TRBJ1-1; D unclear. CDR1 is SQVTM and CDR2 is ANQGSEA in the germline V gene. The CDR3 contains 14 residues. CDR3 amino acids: CSVPGETENTKAFF. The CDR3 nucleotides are TGCAGCGTCCCTGGGGAAACAGAGAACACTAAAGCTTTCTTT. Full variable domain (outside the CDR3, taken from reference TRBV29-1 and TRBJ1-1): SAVISQKPSRDICQRGTSLTIQCQVDSQVTMMFWYRQQPGQSLTLIATANQGSEATYESGFVIDKFPISRPNLTFSTLTVSNMSPEDSSIYLCSVPGETENTKAFFGQGTRLTVV.

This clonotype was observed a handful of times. DNA for the CDR3: TGTGCCAGTAGTATTCGACGGACTAGCGGGAGGCAGGAGACCCAGTACTTC. Protein product: CASSIRRTSGRQETQYF. The J gene is TRBJ2-5, the V gene TRBV19, with TRBD2 matching over 14 bases. Losses at the gene ends were 3 bases for V and 5 bases for J; bases not matched to a gene: 8. Germline lookup yields CDR1 LNHDA and CDR2 SQIVND (reference sequence). CDR3 size: 17 residues.

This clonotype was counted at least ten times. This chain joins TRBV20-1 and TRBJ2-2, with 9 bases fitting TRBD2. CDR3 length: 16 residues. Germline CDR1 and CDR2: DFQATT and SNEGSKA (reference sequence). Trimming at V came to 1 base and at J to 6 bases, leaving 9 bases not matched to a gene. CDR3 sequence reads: CSARVRLAGIPGELFF. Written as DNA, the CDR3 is TGCAGTGCTAGAGTAAGGCTAGCGGGAATCCCCGGGGAGCTGTTTTTT.

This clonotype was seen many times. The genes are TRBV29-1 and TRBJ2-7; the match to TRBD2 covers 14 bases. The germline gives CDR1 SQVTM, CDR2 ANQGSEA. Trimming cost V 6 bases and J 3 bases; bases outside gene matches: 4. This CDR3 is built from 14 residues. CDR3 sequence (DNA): TGCAGCGTGCGGGGGACTAGCGGGGGCTACGAGCAGTACTTC. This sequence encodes CSVRGTSGGYEQYF.

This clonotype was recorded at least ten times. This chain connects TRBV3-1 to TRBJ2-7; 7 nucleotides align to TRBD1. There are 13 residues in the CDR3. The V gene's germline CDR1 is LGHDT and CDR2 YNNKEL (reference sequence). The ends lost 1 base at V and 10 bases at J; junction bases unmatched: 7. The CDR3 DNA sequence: TGTGCCAGCAGCCAAGGGACAGGCTTTATCCAGTACTTC. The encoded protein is CASSQGTGFIQYF.

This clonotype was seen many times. The CDR3 sequence: CASSQETRNTEAFF. The CDR3 DNA is TGCGCCAGCAGCCAAGAGACAAGAAACACTGAAGCTTTCTTT. This sequence joins TRBV4-1 and TRBJ1-1; D remains unclear. CDR1 and CDR2 (germline): MGHRA, YSYEKL. Trimming shortened V by 0 bases and J by 2 bases, and 7 bases separated the two germline ends. The CDR3 sequence is 14 residues long.

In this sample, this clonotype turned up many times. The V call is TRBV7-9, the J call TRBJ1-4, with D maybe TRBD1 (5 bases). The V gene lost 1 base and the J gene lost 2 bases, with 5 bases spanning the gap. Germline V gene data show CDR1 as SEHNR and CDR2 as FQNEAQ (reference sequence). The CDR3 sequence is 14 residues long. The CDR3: CASSLGGTNEKLFF. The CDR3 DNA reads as TGTGCCAGCAGCTTAGGGGGGACTAATGAAAAACTGTTTTTT.

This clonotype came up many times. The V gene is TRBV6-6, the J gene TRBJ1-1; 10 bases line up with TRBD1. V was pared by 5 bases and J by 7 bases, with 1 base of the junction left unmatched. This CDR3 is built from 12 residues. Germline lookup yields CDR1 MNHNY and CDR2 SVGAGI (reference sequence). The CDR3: CASSRTGGEAFF. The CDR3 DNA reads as TGTGCCAGCAGTAGGACAGGGGGTGAAGCTTTCTTT.

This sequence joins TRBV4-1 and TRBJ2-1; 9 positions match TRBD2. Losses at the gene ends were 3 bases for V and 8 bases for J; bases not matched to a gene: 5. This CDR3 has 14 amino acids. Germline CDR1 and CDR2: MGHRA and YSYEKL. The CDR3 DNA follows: TGCGCCAGCAGCCAGCGGGAGGGGGTAGATGAGCAGTTCTTC. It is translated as CASSQREGVDEQFF.

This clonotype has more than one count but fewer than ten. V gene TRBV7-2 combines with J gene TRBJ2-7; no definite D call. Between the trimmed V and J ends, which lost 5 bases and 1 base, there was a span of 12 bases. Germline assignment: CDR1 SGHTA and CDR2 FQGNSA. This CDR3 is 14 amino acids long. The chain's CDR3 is CASSNRAQSYEQYF. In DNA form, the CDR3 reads TGTGCCAGCAGCAATAGGGCCCAGTCCTACGAGCAGTACTTC.

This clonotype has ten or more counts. CDR3 DNA sequence: TGTGCCAGCATTTCGGGACTCCGGGGTGAAGAGCAGTTCTTC. Its translation: CASISGLRGEEQFF. The V call is TRBV6-2 or TRBV6-3, the J call TRBJ2-1; a possible D gene is TRBD2 (6 bases). This CDR3 contains 14 residues. Germline loops: CDR1 MNHEY, CDR2 SVGEGT. The V end lost 7 bases, the J end lost 10 bases, and 20 bases lay between the germline ends.